One sample yielded the 21 T cell receptor beta chains listed below, sequenced in a study of blood T cell repertoires in COVID-19. Using immunoSEQ multiplex PCR, the repertoire was profiled, and TCRdb retains in-frame clones only, with some absent. The data hold 250,000 to 300,000 clones, with approximately 91% observed a single time. The sample taken for sequencing was PBMCs or T cells enriched from blood (not recorded which). These receptors all come from a woman aged 40-49 years with acute COVID-19.

The chain has TRBV28 and TRBJ2-7; D not certain. The CDR3 totals 13 residues. CDR1 is MDHEN, CDR2 SYDVKM, per germline. V lost 2 bases, J lost 3 bases, and 8 bases lay in between. CDR3 nucleotide sequence: TGTGCCAGCAGTTTACCAGGTTACTACGAGCAGTACTTC. This sequence encodes CASSLPGYYEQYF. Full variable domain (outside the CDR3, taken from reference TRBV28 and TRBJ2-7): DVKVTQSSRYLVKRTGEKVFLECVQDMDHENMFWYRQDPGLGLRLIYFSYDVKMKEKGDIPEGYSVSREKKERFSLILESASTNQTSMYLCASSLPGYYEQYFGPGTRLTVT.

This clone appeared a single time. The gene calls are TRBV18 and TRBJ2-1; D not certain. V lost 1 base, J lost 4 bases, and 17 bases lay in between. Per the germline V gene, CDR1 is KGHSH and CDR2 is LQKENI. The CDR3 extends over 17 amino acids. The CDR3 protein is CASSPRVPSAQYNEQFF. The CDR3 DNA reads as TGTGCCAGCTCACCACGGGTTCCCAGCGCCCAGTACAATGAGCAGTTCTTC. The variable domain in full, with the rest retrieved from reference TRBV18 and TRBJ2-1, is NAGVMQNPRHLVRRRGQEARLRCSPMKGHSHVYWYRQLPEEGLKFMVYLQKENIIDESGMPKERFSAEFPKEGPSILRIQQVVRGDSAAYFCASSPRVPSAQYNEQFFGPGTRLTVL.

This chain uses TRBV6-2 or TRBV6-3 with TRBJ2-7, with D possibly being TRBD1 (5 bases). This CDR3 has 14 residues. Germline V gives CDR1 MNHEY, CDR2 SVGEGT. V lost 6 bases and J 1 base, leaving 13 bases between the germline ends. The chain's CDR3 is CASSPTDASYEQYF. In nucleotides, the CDR3 is TGTGCCAGCAGCCCGACAGACGCGTCCTACGAGCAGTACTTC.

The chain recombines TRBV5-4 with TRBJ1-6; 7 bases line up with TRBD1. This CDR3 is 12 amino acids long. The junction had 3 bases not matched to a gene; V was cut back by 10 bases and J by 5 bases. Per germline, CDR1 SGHNT and CDR2 YYREEE (reference sequence). The DNA of the CDR3 is TGTGCCGTCGGGACAGATAATTCACCCCTCCACTTT. Protein sequence: CAVGTDNSPLHF.

The chain carries TRBV4-1 and TRBJ1-4, with TRBD1 as a possible D gene (6 bases). Germline lookup yields CDR1 MGHRA and CDR2 YSYEKL. This CDR3 spans 14 amino acids. With 4 bases removed from V and 8 bases from J, the gap between germline ends came to 14 bases. This CDR3 reads CASSLPRGGEKLFF. The CDR3 region has the DNA TGCGCCAGCAGCCTACCAAGGGGGGGGGAAAAACTGTTTTTT.

The chain is built from TRBV24-1 and TRBJ1-2; 9 bases are a match to TRBD1. Germline loops: CDR1 KGHDR, CDR2 SFDVKD. This CDR3 spans 16 amino acids. The V and J ends lost 3 bases and 8 bases, in that order; junction bases with no gene match: 12. CDR3 bases: TGTGCCACCAGTGATGGTCCCGGGACAGGGCCGGTGGGCTACACCTTC. Translating gives CATSDGPGTGPVGYTF.

The DNA for the CDR3 is TGTGCCAGCCAGGGGGACAGGGGTGCCACTGAAGCTTTCTTT. This gives the protein CASQGDRGATEAFF. The rearrangement uses TRBV7-9 and TRBJ1-1, with TRBD1 matching 10 bases. V dropped 8 bases and J dropped 4; count of bases not matched to a gene: 7. This CDR3 has 14 amino acids. From germline, CDR1 is SEHNR and CDR2 FQNEAQ (reference sequence).

This rearrangement joins TRBV2 to TRBJ1-6; possibly TRBD1 for D (5 bases). CDR3 length: 14 amino acids. V was shortened by 2 bases and J by 7 bases, with 9 bases between the two germline ends. Per the germline V gene, CDR1 is SNHLY and CDR2 is FYNNEI. The CDR3 DNA sequence: TGTGCCAGCAGTGAATCGACAGTCAATTCACCCCTCCACTTT. Amino acid sequence: CASSESTVNSPLHF.

V usage is TRBV28 and J usage is TRBJ1-5; TRBD1 is a possible D gene (6 bases). V dropped 7 bases and J dropped 1 base, with 17 bases sitting between them. CDR1 MDHEN and CDR2 SYDVKM come from the germline V gene. The CDR3 is 16 residues long. The CDR3 region has the DNA TGTGCCAGCACTCCCTTTGGAACAGGGAGCAATCAGCCCCAGCATTTT. Residues: CASTPFGTGSNQPQHF.

The J gene is TRBJ2-1, the V gene TRBV30; 7 bases are a match to TRBD2. Per germline, CDR1 GTSNPN and CDR2 SVGIG (reference sequence). The junction had 4 bases not matched to a gene; V was cut back by 3 bases and J by 2 bases. The CDR3 consists of 14 residues. DNA of the CDR3: TGTGCCTGGAGAGGCGGGAGCGCCTACAATGAGCAGTTCTTC. Translating it yields CAWRGGSAYNEQFF.

The V gene is TRBV7-2, the J gene TRBJ1-2; 9 bases match TRBD1. This CDR3 has 16 amino acids. Germline V lookup: CDR1 SGHTA, CDR2 FQGNSA. The trim removed 0 bases at V and 4 bases at J, leaving 6 bases unmatched. CDR3 DNA: TGTGCCAGCAGCTTAGCGTCTGGGACAGGGTTCTATGGCTACACCTTC. Amino acid sequence: CASSLASGTGFYGYTF.

V is TRBV13 and J is TRBJ1-6, with unresolved D. In germline, CDR1 is PRHDT, CDR2 FYEKMQ (reference sequence). Trimming took 4 bases from V and 1 from J, leaving 8 bases between them. The CDR3 spans 15 residues. The DNA of the CDR3 is TGTGCCAGCAGCTCGCGGAATTCCTATAATTCACCCCTCCACTTT. It specifies CASSSRNSYNSPLHF.

The V call is TRBV19, the J call TRBJ1-2, with a tentative D call TRBD1 (6 bases). Germline-derived CDR1 and CDR2 are LNHDA and SQIVND (reference sequence). This CDR3 contains 15 residues. Trimming left V 1 base short and J 3 bases short, with 12 bases between. CDR3 loop: CASSIAPQGDYGYTF. DNA of the CDR3: TGTGCCAGTAGTATAGCCCCACAGGGTGACTATGGCTACACCTTC.

This clone was observed once. The chain uses TRBV5-6 and TRBJ2-2; D gene ambiguous. V gave up 4 bases and J gave up 6 bases, with 10 bases separating them. The CDR3 extends over 13 amino acids. Germline loops: CDR1 SGHDT, CDR2 YYEEEE. The CDR3 DNA sequence: TGTGCCAGCAGCGCGTTCTCGGCCGGGGAGCTGTTTTTT. Encoded protein: CASSAFSAGELFF. Complete variable domain (other parts from reference TRBV5-6 and TRBJ2-2): DAGVTQSPTHLIKTRGQQVTLRCSPKSGHDTVSWYQQALGQGPQFIFQYYEEEERQRGNFPDRFSGHQFPNYSSELNVNALLLGDSALYLCASSAFSAGELFFGEGSRLTVL.

J is TRBJ1-1 and V is TRBV5-1; no definite D call. This CDR3 has 14 residues. Germline-derived CDR1 and CDR2 are SGHRS and YFSETQ. Trimming took off 7 bases at V and 1 base at J, with 14 bases between the two ends. Here the CDR3 reads CASYSGTSNTEAFF. The CDR3 bases are TGCGCCAGCTACAGCGGAACATCGAACACTGAAGCTTTCTTT.

The CDR3 DNA is TGTGCCAGCAGCTTAGAACTAGAACCAGATACGCAGTATTTT. The encoded protein is CASSLELEPDTQYF. The V gene is TRBV7-2, the J gene TRBJ2-3; possibly TRBD2 for D (5 bases). The ends were cut back, 1 base at V and 4 bases at J, with 9 bases in the middle. CDR3 size: 14 residues. Germline CDR1 and CDR2: SGHTA and FQGNSA.

The chain joins TRBV27 to TRBJ2-3, with D perhaps TRBD2 (5 bases). The CDR3 runs to 16 residues. V shed 5 bases and J shed 1 base, with 16 bases lying between them. Germline-derived CDR1 and CDR2 are MNHEY and SMNVEV (reference sequence). This CDR3 is CASSPTWAGGTDTQYF. The CDR3 DNA reads TGTGCCAGCAGTCCTACTTGGGCGGGTGGCACAGATACGCAGTATTTT.

The chain employs TRBV24-1 and TRBJ2-4; TRBD1 aligns across 8 bases. Germline CDR1 and CDR2: KGHDR and SFDVKD. The CDR3 runs to 15 residues. Trimming at V came to 3 bases and at J to 7 bases, leaving 7 bases not matched to a gene. In DNA form, the CDR3 reads TGTGCCACCAGTGATCCCCAGGGGGCCGGGAACATTCAGTACTTC. Translated, it gives CATSDPQGAGNIQYF.

The chain is built from TRBV5-1 and TRBJ1-3; 7 nucleotides match TRBD1. The trim removed 0 bases at V and 4 bases at J, leaving 4 bases unmatched. The germline gives CDR1 SGHRS, CDR2 YFSETQ. This CDR3 has 15 residues. This chain's CDR3 is CASSLEGARGNTIYF. In nucleotides, the CDR3 is TGCGCCAGCAGCTTGGAGGGGGCGCGGGGAAACACCATATATTTT.

This chain connects TRBV20-1 to TRBJ2-7; 8 bases fit TRBD2. This CDR3 is built from 13 residues. V was pared by 3 bases and J by 3 bases, with 4 bases of the junction left unmatched. CDR1 and CDR2 from the germline V gene are DFQATT and SNEGSKA (reference sequence). CDR3 bases: TGCAGTGCTAGTACTAGCGGCAACTACGAGCAGTACTTC. The encoded protein is CSASTSGNYEQYF.

This sequence joins TRBV7-9 and TRBJ1-1; the match to TRBD1 covers 9 bases. Germline CDR1 SEHNR, CDR2 FQNEAQ (reference sequence). The CDR3 contains 15 residues. Trimming took 5 bases from V and 1 from J; bases not matched to a gene: 5. The CDR3, as DNA: TGTGCCAGCAGCCATCCGGGACAGGGGAACACTGAAGCTTTCTTT. Protein product: CASSHPGQGNTEAFF.